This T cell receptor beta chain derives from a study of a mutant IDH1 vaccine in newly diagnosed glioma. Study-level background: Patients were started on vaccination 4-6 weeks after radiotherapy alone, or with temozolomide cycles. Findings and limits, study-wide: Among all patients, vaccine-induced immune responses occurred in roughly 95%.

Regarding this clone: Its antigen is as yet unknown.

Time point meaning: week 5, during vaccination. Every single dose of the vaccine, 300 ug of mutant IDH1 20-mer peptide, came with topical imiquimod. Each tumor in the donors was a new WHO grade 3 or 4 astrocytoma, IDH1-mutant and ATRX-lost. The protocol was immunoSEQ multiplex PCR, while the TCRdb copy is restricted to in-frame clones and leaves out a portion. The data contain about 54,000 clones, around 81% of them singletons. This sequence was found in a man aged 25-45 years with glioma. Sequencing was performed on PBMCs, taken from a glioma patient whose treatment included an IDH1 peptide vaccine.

The DNA of the CDR3 is TGTGCCATCAGTGATTTATTCGGGGGGCGCTTTGAGAATTCACCCCTCCACTTT. It encodes CAISDLFGGRFENSPLHF. V gene TRBV10-3 combines with J gene TRBJ1-6, with a weak D call TRBD1 (6 bases). This CDR3 contains 18 residues. Germline V gives CDR1 ENHRY, CDR2 SYGVKD. V was clipped by 3 bases and J by 7 bases, with 22 bases between them.